This record covers a single TCR beta chain. Antigen unknown. The data were obtained in a study of CD4 T cells in relation to SARS-CoV-2 and coronaviruses. On the study more broadly: TCR beta CDR3s were sequenced after approximately ten-day antigen culture of PBMCs. Study results and limitations: Memory recall responses, not primary responses primed in culture, are what the assay detects.

Germline CDR1 MDHEN, CDR2 SYDVKM. There are 12 residues in the CDR3. Trimming removed 8 bases at V and 4 bases at J, with 9 bases between. The method was immunoSEQ multiplex PCR; TCRdb's version includes in-frame clones alone and lacks a portion of them. The repertoire has 35,000 to 45,000 clones, about 80% of them found once; the top ten carry 6% to 8%. The chain joins TRBV28 to TRBJ1-3, with D unclear. The receptor's source is an adult with COVID-19. The sequenced material came from naive CD4+ T cells from PBMCs, cultured in vitro. Subset meaning: naive CD4+ T cells isolated by negative enrichment. The CDR3 reads CASQLGGNTIYF. The CDR3 nucleotides are TGTGCCAGCCAGCTTGGCGGAAACACCATATATTTT.